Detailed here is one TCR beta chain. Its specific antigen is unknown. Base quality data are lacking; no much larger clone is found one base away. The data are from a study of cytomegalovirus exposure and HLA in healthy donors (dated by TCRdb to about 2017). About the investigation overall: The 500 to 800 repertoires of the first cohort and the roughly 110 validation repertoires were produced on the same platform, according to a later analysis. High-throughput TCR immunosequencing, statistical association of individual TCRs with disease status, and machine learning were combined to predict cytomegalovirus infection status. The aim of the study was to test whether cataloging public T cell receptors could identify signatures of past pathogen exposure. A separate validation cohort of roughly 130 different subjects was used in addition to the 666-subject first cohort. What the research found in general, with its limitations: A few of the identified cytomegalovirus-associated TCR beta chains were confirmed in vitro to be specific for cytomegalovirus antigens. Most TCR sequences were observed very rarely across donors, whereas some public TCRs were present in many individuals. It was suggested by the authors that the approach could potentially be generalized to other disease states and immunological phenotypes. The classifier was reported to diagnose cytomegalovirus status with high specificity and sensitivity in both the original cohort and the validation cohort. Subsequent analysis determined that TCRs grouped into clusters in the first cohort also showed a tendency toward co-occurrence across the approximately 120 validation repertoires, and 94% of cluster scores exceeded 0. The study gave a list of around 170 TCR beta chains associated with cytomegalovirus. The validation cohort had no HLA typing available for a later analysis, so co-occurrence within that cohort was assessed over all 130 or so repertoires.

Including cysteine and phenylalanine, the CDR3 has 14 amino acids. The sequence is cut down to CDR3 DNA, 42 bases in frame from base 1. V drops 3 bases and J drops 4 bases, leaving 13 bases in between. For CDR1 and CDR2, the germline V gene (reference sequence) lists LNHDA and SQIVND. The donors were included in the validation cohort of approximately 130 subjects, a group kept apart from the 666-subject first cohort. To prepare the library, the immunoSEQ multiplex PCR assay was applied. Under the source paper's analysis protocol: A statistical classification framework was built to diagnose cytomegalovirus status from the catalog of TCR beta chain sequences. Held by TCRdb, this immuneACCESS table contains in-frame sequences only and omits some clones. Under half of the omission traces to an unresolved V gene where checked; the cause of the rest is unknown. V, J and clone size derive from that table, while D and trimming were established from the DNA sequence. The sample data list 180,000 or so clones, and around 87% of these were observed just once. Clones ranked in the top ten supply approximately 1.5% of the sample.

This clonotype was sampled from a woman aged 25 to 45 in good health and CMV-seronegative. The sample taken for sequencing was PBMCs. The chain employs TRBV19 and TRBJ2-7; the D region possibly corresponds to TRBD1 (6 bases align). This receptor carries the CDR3 CASSILDRSYEQYF. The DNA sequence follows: TGTGCCAGTAGTATTCTTGACAGGAGTTACGAGCAGTACTTC.